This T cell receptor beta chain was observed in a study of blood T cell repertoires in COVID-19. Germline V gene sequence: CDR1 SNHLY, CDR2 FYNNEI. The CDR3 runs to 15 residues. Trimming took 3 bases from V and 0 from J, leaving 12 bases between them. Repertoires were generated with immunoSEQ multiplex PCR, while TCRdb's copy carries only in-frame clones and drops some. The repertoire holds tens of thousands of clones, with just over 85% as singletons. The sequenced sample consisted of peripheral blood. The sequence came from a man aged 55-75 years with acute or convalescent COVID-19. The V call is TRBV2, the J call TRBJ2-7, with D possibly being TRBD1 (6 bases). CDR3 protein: CASSEPDRRSYEQYF. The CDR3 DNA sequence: TGTGCCAGCAGTGAGCCAGACAGGCGCTCCTACGAGCAGTACTTC.